These 29 T cell receptor beta chains originate from one sample sequenced in a study of blood T cells in healthy people across ages. Using a J-beta primer mix together with a sample-barcoded 5' primer, a second PCR was run for roughly 7 to 12 cycles. TCRdb re-called the 5' RACE reads through MiXCR, storing one row per CDR3 protein. The profile shows about 900,000 distinct CDR3 sequences, about 48% of them singletons. Sequenced: blood. The receptor source for this set is a man aged 30 to 39 in good health.

This clonotype occurred a few times. The chain recombines TRBV27 with TRBJ2-6; tentatively, D is TRBD2 (6 bases). The germline CDR1 and CDR2 sequences are MNHEY and SMNVEV (reference sequence). This CDR3 is 16 amino acids long. V lost 5 bases to trimming and J lost 2 bases, with 13 bases between them. CDR3 in amino acids: CASSLGLSPGANVLTF. The CDR3 nucleotides read TGTGCCAGCAGTCTGGGACTCTCTCCTGGGGCCAACGTCCTGACTTTC.

The gene calls are TRBV20-1 and TRBJ2-5; D call uncertain. Per germline, CDR1 DFQATT and CDR2 SNEGSKA (reference sequence). This CDR3 comprises 14 residues. Trimming shortened V by 0 bases and J by 7 bases, and 15 bases separated the two germline ends. CDR3 bases: TGCAGTGCTAGAGATCGGAACCTACGTGGGACCCAGTACTTC. This sequence encodes CSARDRNLRGTQYF.

This CDR3 reads CASSFLFGTDTQYF. CDR3 sequence (DNA): TGTGCCAGCAGCTTTCTTTTTGGCACAGATACGCAGTATTTT. The chain couples TRBV7-2 to TRBJ2-3; D ambiguous. This CDR3 is built from 14 residues. Trimming removed 3 bases at V and 1 base at J, with 8 bases between. Per germline, CDR1 SGHTA and CDR2 FQGNSA.

DNA of the CDR3: TGCGCCAGCAGCCAAGATCCTGGACAGGGTACCTACAATGAGCAGTTCTTC. Its protein is CASSQDPGQGTYNEQFF. The chain couples TRBV4-3 to TRBJ2-1, with 8 bases that match TRBD1. The CDR3 totals 17 residues. Trimming took 0 bases from V and 2 from J; bases not matched to a gene: 6. From germline, CDR1 is LGHNA and CDR2 YSLEER.

The chain links TRBV27 to TRBJ2-5; D uncertain. Deletions cut 1 base from V and 4 bases from J, with 19 bases between. The V gene's germline CDR1 is MNHEY and CDR2 SMNVEV (reference sequence). The length of the CDR3 is 17 residues. Here the CDR3 DNA reads TGTGCCAGCAGTTTATGTTTTTGCGAAGGACGACTAGAGACCCAGTACTTC. The encoded protein is CASSLCFCEGRLETQYF.

The chain joins TRBV3-1 to TRBJ2-4; no firm D call. Judging by the DNA end, TRBJ2-5 fits better; the J call may be wrong. This CDR3 has 12 amino acids. Germline assignment: CDR1 LGHDT and CDR2 YNNKEL (reference sequence). The CDR3 loop reads CASIGSQETQYF. The CDR3 DNA is TGTGCCAGCATCGGGTCACAAGAGACCCAGTACTTC.

The chain joins TRBV6-5 to TRBJ2-1, with 9 positions matching TRBD1. Germline V gives CDR1 MNHEY, CDR2 SVGAGI. V dropped 5 bases and J dropped 9; count of bases not matched to a gene: 11. The CDR3 consists of 15 residues. Here the CDR3 reads CASSSPGQGITEQFF. DNA of the CDR3: TGTGCCAGCAGTAGCCCGGGACAGGGTATAACTGAGCAGTTCTTC.

This clonotype was detected many times. The V and J genes are TRBV7-2 and TRBJ2-3; D call uncertain. There are 14 residues in the CDR3. In germline, CDR1 is SGHTA, CDR2 FQGNSA. V lost 0 bases and J 2 bases, leaving 6 bases between the germline ends. Here the CDR3 reads CASSLAASTDTQYF. CDR3 in DNA: TGTGCCAGCAGCTTAGCTGCTTCCACAGATACGCAGTATTTT.

The genes are TRBV12-3 or TRBV12-4 and TRBJ2-3; D gene ambiguous. Trimming took 1 base from V and 6 from J, leaving 11 bases between them. The CDR3 totals 14 residues. The CDR3 nucleotides are TGTGCCAGCAGTTTAGTCCCGGCTAGGGATACGCAGTATTTT. It yields the protein CASSLVPARDTQYF.

This clonotype was observed at least ten times. The rearrangement links TRBV20-1 to TRBJ1-5; 8 bases agree with TRBD1. In germline, CDR1 is DFQATT, CDR2 SNEGSKA (reference sequence). V shed 7 bases and J 6 bases; nucleotides not matched to a gene: 8. This CDR3 contains 13 residues. Here the CDR3 reads CSVRTGWRQPQHF. The CDR3 coding sequence is TGCAGTGTTAGGACAGGGTGGCGTCAGCCCCAGCATTTT.

The chain recombines TRBV7-2 with TRBJ2-1, with D tentatively TRBD1 (5 bases). CDR3 length equals 15 residues. Germline V gene sequence: CDR1 SGHTA, CDR2 FQGNSA. V lost 2 bases, J lost 3 bases, and 11 bases lay in between. The CDR3 is CASSLKGSLYNEQFF. CDR3 coding DNA: TGTGCCAGCAGCTTAAAGGGGTCACTCTACAATGAGCAGTTCTTC.

This clonotype appeared many times. The gene calls are TRBV11-3 and TRBJ2-1; a possible D gene is TRBD1 (6 bases). V lost 3 bases and J lost 4, with 13 bases in between. The CDR3 is 15 residues long. Germline V CDR1 and CDR2: SGHNT, YENEEA. DNA for the CDR3: TGTGCCAGCAGCTTTACAGGGAAACCATACAATGAGCAGTTCTTC. Translated: CASSFTGKPYNEQFF.

This clonotype was observed a few times. The chain recombines TRBV24-1 with TRBJ2-1; D may be TRBD2 (6 bases). Trimming pared 6 bases from V and 3 bases from J, leaving 14 bases between. The CDR3 is 15 residues long. CDR1 KGHDR and CDR2 SFDVKD come from the germline V gene. CDR3 sequence (DNA): TGTGCCACCAGTTCCGGGAGCCGTAGCTACAATGAGCAGTTCTTC. It yields the protein CATSSGSRSYNEQFF.

This clonotype came up a few times. The V call is TRBV20-1, the J call TRBJ2-3; 10 positions match TRBD2. The CDR3 has 17 amino acids. The germline gives CDR1 DFQATT, CDR2 SNEGSKA (reference sequence). Trimming removed 3 bases from V and 0 bases from J; junction bases left unmatched: 9. CDR3 amino acids: CSASGLAGAPSTDTQYF. CDR3 sequence (DNA): TGCAGTGCTAGCGGGCTAGCGGGGGCCCCTAGCACAGATACGCAGTATTTT.

The rearrangement links TRBV20-1 to TRBJ1-1; the D gene is possibly TRBD1 (5 bases). This CDR3 spans 15 amino acids. Trimming took off 3 bases at V and 8 bases at J, with 22 bases between the two ends. Germline V CDR1 and CDR2: DFQATT, SNEGSKA (reference sequence). CDR3 nucleotides: TGCAGTGCTAGGAGCGACACAGGCTCCGCCTTCGAAGCTTTCTTT. Encoded protein: CSARSDTGSAFEAFF.

This clonotype occurred a few times. This rearrangement joins TRBV7-2 to TRBJ1-5, with D uncertain. Per germline, CDR1 SGHTA and CDR2 FQGNSA. Trimming removed 5 bases at V and 2 bases at J, with 13 bases between. The CDR3 totals 15 residues. CDR3 bases: TGTGCCAGCAGCCAAGCCCCCGGTGGCAATCAGCCCCAGCATTTT. Translating it yields CASSQAPGGNQPQHF.

This clonotype appeared a few times. V and J are TRBV6-2 or TRBV6-3 and TRBJ2-7; D is possibly TRBD1 (6 bases). The CDR3 has 14 amino acids. V was pared by 7 bases and J by 2 bases, with 15 bases between. In germline, CDR1 is MNHEY, CDR2 SVGEGT. The CDR3 coding sequence is TGTGCCAGCACCCCGGACAGTTTGGCCTACGAGCAGTACTTC. Protein: CASTPDSLAYEQYF.

This chain links TRBV18 with TRBJ2-5; D gene unclear. The J call may be wrong; the DNA end is better matched by TRBJ2-7. The CDR3 totals 12 residues. CDR1 KGHSH and CDR2 LQKENI come from the germline V gene. CDR3: CASSPNENEQYF. CDR3 DNA sequence: TGTGCCAGCTCACCAAACGAAAACGAGCAGTACTTC.

This clonotype was seen more than once but under ten times. The J gene is TRBJ1-5, the V gene TRBV20-1; 7 bases match TRBD1. V dropped 0 bases and J dropped 3; count of bases not matched to a gene: 8. This CDR3 region has 16 residues. The germline V gene has CDR1 DFQATT and CDR2 SNEGSKA (reference sequence). CDR3 amino acids: CSAREDGTALNQPQHF. CDR3 in DNA: TGCAGTGCTAGAGAGGACGGGACAGCCCTCAATCAGCCCCAGCATTTT.

The chain has TRBV5-1 and TRBJ1-1, with 8 bases identical to TRBD1. CDR3 length equals 14 residues. Germline V CDR1 and CDR2: SGHRS, YFSETQ. Trimming at V came to 4 bases and at J to 2 bases, leaving 4 bases not matched to a gene. CDR3 nucleotide sequence: TGCGCCAGCAGCGAAGACAGGGGTAACACTGAAGCTTTCTTT. It translates to CASSEDRGNTEAFF.

The genes are TRBV12-3 or TRBV12-4 and TRBJ1-2; 9 bases map to TRBD1. Germline trimming cut 6 bases from V and 3 bases from J; bases unmatched to any gene: 5. The CDR3 runs 14 residues. The CDR3 region is CASRLQGAYYGYTF. For the CDR3, the DNA is TGTGCCAGCAGGTTACAGGGGGCATACTATGGCTACACCTTC.

The V and J genes are TRBV4-1 and TRBJ2-2, with TRBD2 as a possible D gene (5 bases). This CDR3 spans 14 amino acids. Trimming cost V 4 bases and J 4 bases, with 10 bases left between them. CDR1 is MGHRA and CDR2 is YSYEKL in the germline V gene. The CDR3 spells CASSLPGSTGELFF. CDR3 nucleotide sequence: TGCGCCAGCAGCCTACCGGGGTCCACCGGGGAGCTGTTTTTT.

The rearrangement joins TRBV15 to TRBJ2-5; a possible D gene is TRBD2 (5 bases). Deletions cut 9 bases from V and 0 bases from J, with 14 bases between. Looked up from germline, CDR1 is LNHNV and CDR2 is YYDKDF (reference sequence). The CDR3 consists of 14 residues. This CDR3 is CATRTPGNQETQYF. The DNA for the CDR3 is TGTGCCACGAGAACGCCGGGAAACCAAGAGACCCAGTACTTC.

The chain is built from TRBV4-3 and TRBJ1-2; D is unresolved. The CDR3 runs 16 residues. Germline CDR1 reads LGHNA; CDR2 reads YSLEER. Deletions cut 1 base from V and 4 bases from J, with 16 bases between. CDR3 bases: TGCGCCAGCAGCCAAGTTCTCGACGGGAGGGCCTATGGCTACACCTTC. It yields the protein CASSQVLDGRAYGYTF.

The chain is built from TRBV20-1 and TRBJ2-2; D is undetermined. The CDR3 totals 13 residues. Trimming removed 5 bases at V and 1 base at J, with 8 bases between. CDR1 is DFQATT, CDR2 SNEGSKA, per germline (reference sequence). This CDR3 is CSAPDLNTGELFF. The CDR3, as DNA: TGCAGTGCTCCTGACTTGAACACCGGGGAGCTGTTTTTT.

This clonotype showed up just a few times. The gene calls are TRBV11-2 and TRBJ2-3; the match to TRBD2 covers 8 bases. The CDR3 consists of 16 residues. Germline lookup yields CDR1 SGHAT and CDR2 FQNNGV. After removal of 1 base from V and 6 bases from J, the junction contained 9 bases not matched to a gene. The DNA for the CDR3 is TGTGCCAGCAGCTTAGGTGGTAGCGGGGCCGGGGATACGCAGTATTTT. Its translation is CASSLGGSGAGDTQYF.

V and J are TRBV30 and TRBJ2-3, with unresolved D. The V gene's germline CDR1 is GTSNPN and CDR2 SVGIG (reference sequence). The CDR3 is 15 amino acids. Trimming took 2 bases from V and 1 from J, leaving 13 bases between them. This chain's CDR3 is CAWSPLGGRTDTQYF. The DNA of the CDR3 is TGTGCCTGGAGTCCCTTGGGCGGACGCACAGATACGCAGTATTTT.

This chain connects TRBV20-1 to TRBJ2-5; D is unresolved. The CDR3 contains 11 residues. Trimming pared 3 bases from V and 3 bases from J, leaving 5 bases between. Per germline, CDR1 DFQATT and CDR2 SNEGSKA (reference sequence). CDR3 sequence: CSASEEETQYF. The CDR3 nucleotides read TGCAGTGCTAGTGAGGAAGAGACCCAGTACTTC.

V gene TRBV16 combines with J gene TRBJ2-4, with unresolved D. Trimming took 3 bases from V and 7 from J, leaving 7 bases between them. Looked up from germline, CDR1 is KGHSY and CDR2 is FQNENV. This CDR3 contains 12 residues. CDR3 DNA: TGTGCCAGCAGCCAGTCAAGGAACATTCAGTACTTC. Translated: CASSQSRNIQYF.